This note documents a single T cell receptor (beta chain) sequence. In the study's own analysis: Researchers report that nucleated cell counts were estimated from reference gene primer amplification. Repertoires were generated with immunoSEQ multiplex PCR, while TCRdb's copy carries only in-frame clones and drops some. The DNA gave D and trimming, while V, J and clone size come from that table. Found here are fewer than 45,000 clones, around 85% of them singletons; the top ten hold 39%. This sample was included in a study of blood T cell repertoires in COVID-19. For the study at large: The United States, Italy and Spain supplied acute and convalescent COVID-19 samples. Sources were T cells, B-cell-depleted T cells, or PBMCs; the material itself was cDNA or gDNA.

The sequenced sample was peripheral blood. This TCR was sampled from a middle-aged man with active or convalescent COVID-19.

The CDR3 nucleotides read TGTGCCAGCAGTTACTCGGAGCGGGGCACTGAAGCTTTCTTT. This translates into CASSYSERGTEAFF. The chain uses TRBV6-6 and TRBJ1-1; D ambiguous. V lost 0 bases and J 4 bases, leaving 9 bases between the germline ends. The V gene's germline CDR1 is MNHNY and CDR2 SVGAGI (reference sequence). The CDR3 runs to 14 residues.